This T cell receptor (beta chain) was obtained from a study of OX40 agonist ivuxolimab in advanced cancers. For the study at large: Patients took ivuxolimab, an agonistic anti-OX40 (CD134) antibody. Dose-escalation patients suffered from hepatocellular carcinoma, melanoma, renal cell or head and neck cancer. Findings and limits, study-wide: CD8+ T cells (on average) carried more expanded clones than CD4+ T cells.

Sequencing was performed with immunoSEQ multiplex PCR; in TCRdb, only in-frame clones are kept and a portion is missing. Among roughly 32,000 clones listed, roughly four fifths were seen once. V lost 2 bases and J lost 7; bases outside the gene matches: 7. The CDR3 covers 15 residues. Germline-derived CDR1 and CDR2 are MNHNS and SASEGT. Concerning this clone itself: The antigen is undetermined.

The sequence was collected from an adult with an advanced solid tumor such as melanoma, head and neck, liver or kidney cancer. V gene TRBV6-1 combines with J gene TRBJ2-1; 8 positions match TRBD2. The sample consisted of CD4+ or CD8+ T cells sorted from blood, taken in a trial of the OX40 agonist ivuxolimab. As DNA, the CDR3 is TGTGCCAGCAGTGAAATAAGCGGGGGATGGAATGAGCAGTTCTTC. This gives the protein CASSEISGGWNEQFF.